The 10 T cell receptor beta chains presented below share a single source sample, sequenced in a study of post-analysis software for immune sequencing data. Study-wide results and caveats: Several TRBV segments (TRBV5-6, TRBV5-1 and TRBV20-1 among them) occurred more frequently in patients than in controls.

Their recognized antigens are unknown. Built from TCR beta cDNA, the libraries had unique molecular identifiers in them. MiXCR, applied by TCRdb to the PCR reads, yields one record per CDR3 protein. The table shows roughly 400,000 distinct CDR3 sequences, with more than 30% occurring only once. The sequenced sample consisted of blood. These receptor sequences come from a girl aged 2 to 9 with multiple sclerosis.

The chain recombines TRBV29-1 with TRBJ2-7, with TRBD1 matching over 9 bases. This CDR3 region has 16 residues. The germline gives CDR1 SQVTM, CDR2 ANQGSEA. The J segment lost 2 bases and the V segment lost 5 bases, leaving 13 bases of the junction unmatched. The CDR3 here is CSVLPEITGGTYEQYF. In DNA form, the CDR3 reads TGCAGCGTTCTACCGGAAATTACAGGGGGCACCTACGAGCAGTACTTC.

The V gene is TRBV5-1, the J gene TRBJ2-7, with 12 bases matching TRBD1. This CDR3 region has 15 residues. J gave up 2 bases and V 4 bases, and 4 bases lay outside the gene matches. Germline loops: CDR1 SGHRS, CDR2 YFSETQ. CDR3 amino acids: CASSAGTGGTYEQYF. The DNA of the CDR3 is TGCGCCAGCAGCGCCGGGACAGGGGGCACCTACGAGCAGTACTTC.

Only a few counts were recorded for this clonotype. This chain's CDR3 is CASSSITYEQYF. The CDR3 coding sequence is TGTGCCAGCAGCTCTATTACCTACGAGCAGTACTTC. The chain joins TRBV6-2 or TRBV6-3 to TRBJ2-7; D ambiguous. Trimming removed 6 bases from V and 2 bases from J, with 8 bases in between. The germline gives CDR1 MNHEY, CDR2 SVGEGT. The CDR3 has 12 residues.

This clonotype was seen a handful of times. V usage is TRBV5-1 and J usage is TRBJ2-1, with D possibly being TRBD1 (6 bases). The CDR3 is made up of 15 amino acids. CDR1 is SGHRS, CDR2 YFSETQ, per germline. Deletions cut 0 bases from V and 6 bases from J, with 13 bases between. CDR3 in amino acids: CASSLGDNRINEQFF. Here the CDR3 DNA reads TGCGCCAGCAGCTTGGGGGACAACCGGATCAATGAGCAGTTCTTC. Using reference TRBV5-1 and TRBJ2-1 for the parts outside the CDR3, the full variable domain is KAGVTQTPRYLIKTRGQQVTLSCSPISGHRSVSWYQQTPGQGLQFLFEYFSETQRNKGNFPGRFSGRQFSNSRSEMNVSTLELGDSALYLCASSLGDNRINEQFFGPGTRLTVL.

In this sample, this clonotype turned up a few times. The chain is built from TRBV14 and TRBJ2-7, with 10 bases lining up with TRBD1. The closer fit of TRBJ2-4 to the DNA end suggests the J call may be wrong. Germline V gene data show CDR1 as SGHDN and CDR2 as FVKESK. This CDR3 spans 16 amino acids. The CDR3 nucleotides are TGTGCCAGCAGCTCTCACCGGACAGGGGGGAAAAACATTCAGTACTTC. Its protein is CASSSHRTGGKNIQYF.

On this clonotype: The junction departs from the called germline gene at one end, perhaps through a read error. This chain uses TRBV25-1 with TRBJ2-1; 9 nucleotides line up with TRBD2. Germline CDR1 reads MGHDK; CDR2 reads SYGVNS. The CDR3 covers 16 residues. The CDR3 spells CASSSIGLATRNEQFF. The CDR3 DNA reads as TGCGCCAGCAGTAGTATTGGACTAGCGACCCGCAATGAGCAGTTCTTC. The entire variable domain, with the rest obtained from reference TRBV25-1 and TRBJ2-1, is as follows: EADIYQTPRYLVIGTGKKITLECSQTMGHDKMYWYQQDPGMELHLIHYSYGVNSTEKGDLSSESTVSRIRTEHFPLTLESARPSHTSQYLCASSSIGLATRNEQFFGPGTRLTVL.

This clonotype has just a few counts. CDR3 nucleotide sequence: TGTGCCAGCAGTTTAAAAGCAGGGGGCGAGCTTCACTATGGCTACACCTTC. Residues: CASSLKAGGELHYGYTF. V is TRBV27 and J is TRBJ1-2, with TRBD1 identical over 8 bases. The V gene end was trimmed by 2 bases and the J gene end by 3 bases; junction bases not matched to a gene: 11. The CDR3 is 17 amino acids. Germline CDR1 reads MNHEY; CDR2 reads SMNVEV (reference sequence).

The CDR3 loop is CASSGGSWGSPLHF. Written as DNA, the CDR3 is TGTGCCAGCAGCGGAGGCAGTTGGGGGTCACCCCTCCACTTT. The genes are TRBV9 and TRBJ1-6; D perhaps matches TRBD1 (5 bases). Germline V CDR1 and CDR2: SGDLS, YYNGEE. V lost 3 bases and J lost 10, with 14 bases in between. This CDR3 has 14 amino acids.

V gene TRBV5-4 combines with J gene TRBJ2-1; perhaps TRBD1 as D (5 bases). Germline V gives CDR1 SGHNT, CDR2 YYREEE (reference sequence). Trimming stripped 6 bases from V and 8 bases from J, with 9 bases between. The CDR3 totals 11 residues. The CDR3 is CASTLGDEQFF. The CDR3 DNA sequence: TGTGCCAGCACCCTAGGGGATGAGCAGTTCTTC.

V usage is TRBV20-1 and J usage is TRBJ2-1; perhaps TRBD2 as D (6 bases). V lost 5 bases and J lost 1, with 33 bases in between. Germline values: CDR1 DFQATT, CDR2 SNEGSKA (reference sequence). This CDR3 is built from 21 residues. The CDR3 reads CSADLTSWAGLLNGSYNEQFF. CDR3 in DNA: TGCAGTGCTGACCTAACCTCGTGGGCGGGGCTGTTAAATGGGTCCTACAATGAGCAGTTCTTC.